This T cell receptor (beta chain) came from a study of blood T cell repertoires in COVID-19 (dated by TCRdb to 2019 to 2021). At the level of the whole study: Samples covering the acute and convalescent phases of COVID-19 were provided by collaborators in the United States, Italy and Spain. HLA class I and class II types, where available, came from metadata supplied by the sample provider rather than from assay-based typing. The repertoires were released in a freely available public database meant as a resource for research on the immune response to SARS-CoV-2. Subjects who had been exposed to COVID-19, were actively infected with it, or had recovered from it provided the deeply sampled blood TCRbeta repertoires that made up the dataset. The sample metadata nearly always contained a de-identified subject ID, COVID-19 status, age in years and sex. The prospective study material was composed of cDNA or gDNA derived from T cells, B-cell-depleted T cells, or PBMCs. The samples were drawn from the first 160 participants of the ongoing ImmuneRACE study and from roughly 1,300 subjects provided by 6 global collaborators.

The collaborating institutions used their own protocols to collect whole blood in K2EDTA tubes. For TCRbeta analysis, collaborator samples were shipped as frozen whole blood, as isolated PBMCs, or as DNA extracted from either sample type. The CDR1 and CDR2 encoded by the germline V gene (reference sequence) are SEHNR and FQNEAQ. The CDR3, cysteine through phenylalanine, is 19 amino acids long. Kept here is only the CDR3 DNA, which spans 57 bases and is read in frame from base 1. From V the trimming removes 5 bases and from J it removes 10 bases, while the gene matches leave 21 bases of the junction unaccounted for. TCRbeta CDR3 regions were amplified from genomic DNA using the immunoSEQ Assay, a bias-controlled multiplex PCR. Under the source paper's analysis protocol: The number of nucleated cells in each sample was estimated from the amplification of reference gene primers within the assay. To quantify the absolute abundance of each unique TCRbeta CDR3 rearrangement, sequence reads were collapsed and filtered. For each sample, productive Simpson clonality was calculated as the square root of Simpson's diversity index across productive rearrangements. Held by TCRdb, this immuneACCESS table contains in-frame sequences only and omits some clones. Under half of the omission traces to an unresolved V gene where checked; the cause of the rest is unknown. V and J calls and clone size are those listed in that table; D and trimming were worked out from the DNA. The sample table lists a few hundred thousand clones, around 90% of them with a count of one. The top ten hold 7.1% of the sample.

This clone was detected only once. No antigen is known for it. Per-base quality was not reported, and no clone a single base away is much larger than it. What the work shows at the level of the full study, not this receptor alone: Clinical and demographic metadata were provided uncurated, with the amount varying by source and participant.

The specimen was peripheral blood. The source is a woman in her 70s with active or convalescent COVID-19. The rearrangement joined TRBV7-9 to TRBJ2-1; 12 bases in between match TRBD2. The CDR3 protein is CASSPRTSGGPWGQREQFF. Here is the DNA: TGTGCCAGCAGCCCCCGTACTAGCGGGGGGCCCTGGGGGCAGAGAGAGCAGTTCTTC. The CDR3, completed at both ends by the reference TRBV7-9 and TRBJ2-1 genes, gives the full variable domain DTGVSQNPRHKITKRGQNVTFRCDPISEHNRLYWYRQTLGQGPEFLTYFQNEAQLEKSRLLSDRFSAERPKGSFSTLEIQRTEQGDSAMYLCASSPRTSGGPWGQREQFFGPGTRLTVL.